This TCR beta chain came from a study of Ad26.COV2.S vaccination and SARS-CoV-2 variants. This clone has a single count. This CDR3 spans 19 amino acids. From germline, CDR1 is LGHNA and CDR2 YSLEER. Losses at the gene ends were 0 bases for V and 5 bases for J; bases not matched to a gene: 9. The table came from immunoSEQ multiplex PCR; TCRdb's copy has only in-frame clones and leaves some out. The repertoire includes around 370,000 clones, about 90% of them detected once, and under 5% sits in the top ten. This specimen was peripheral blood, taken after recovery from COVID-19. The TCR originated in a human donor who had recovered from COVID-19. The genes are TRBV4-3 and TRBJ2-5, with 16 positions matching TRBD2. The CDR3 reads CASSQDLGTSGGAEETQYF. CDR3 bases: TGCGCCAGCAGCCAAGATCTGGGGACTAGCGGGGGGGCCGAGGAGACCCAGTACTTC.